The present T cell receptor (beta chain) was sequenced within a study of T cells after yellow fever vaccination. The J segment lost 6 bases and the V segment lost 0 bases, leaving 8 bases of the junction unmatched. Looked up from germline, CDR1 is MNHEY and CDR2 is SVGAGI. The CDR3 is made up of 17 amino acids. This clonotype showed up just a few times. A single record per CDR3 protein comes from TCRdb applying MiXCR to the 5' RACE reads. The sample lists about 580,000 distinct CDR3 sequences, roughly 17% occurring once. Here the sequenced sample was PBMCs, taken around 5 days after the first yellow fever vaccination. This sequence was found in a man between 18 and 29 years old who received the YFV17D yellow fever vaccine. The chain links TRBV6-5 to TRBJ2-2; 9 bases fit TRBD1. This chain's CDR3 is CASSYSSWTGVPGELFF. The DNA for the CDR3 is TGTGCCAGCAGTTACTCGAGTTGGACAGGGGTGCCCGGGGAGCTGTTTTTT.